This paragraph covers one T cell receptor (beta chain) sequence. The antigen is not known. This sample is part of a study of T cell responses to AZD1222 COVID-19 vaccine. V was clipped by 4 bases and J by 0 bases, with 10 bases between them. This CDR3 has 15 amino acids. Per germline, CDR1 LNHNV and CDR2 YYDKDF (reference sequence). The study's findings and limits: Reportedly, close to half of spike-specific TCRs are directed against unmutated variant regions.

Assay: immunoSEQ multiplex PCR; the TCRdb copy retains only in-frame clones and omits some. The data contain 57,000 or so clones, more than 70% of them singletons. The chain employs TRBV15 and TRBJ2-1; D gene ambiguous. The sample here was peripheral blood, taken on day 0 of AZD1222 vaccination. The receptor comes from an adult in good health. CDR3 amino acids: CATSKVESSYNEQFF. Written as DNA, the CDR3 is TGTGCCACCAGCAAGGTGGAGAGCTCCTACAATGAGCAGTTCTTC.